This TCR beta chain was sequenced during a study of Graves' ophthalmopathy and Graves' hyperthyroidism. RNA transcripts served as template for amplifying TCR beta CDR3 sequences. HTBI-primed first-round RT-PCR preceded second-round multiplex PCR. TCRdb processed the multiplex PCR reads anew with MiXCR; each CDR3 protein has one entry. The table shows fewer than 350,000 distinct CDR3 sequences, with 15% to 20% occurring only once. Clinical symptoms and serum thyroxine were used for diagnosis; TRAb, thyroid ultrasound and orbital computed tomography were also relied on. From fresh peripheral blood, roughly 10 ml in volume, the PBMCs were obtained. With 2 bases removed from V and 2 bases from J, the gap between germline ends came to 13 bases. Looked up from germline, CDR1 is MNHEY and CDR2 is SVGEGT. The CDR3 runs to 15 residues.

The V call is TRBV6-2 or TRBV6-3, the J call TRBJ2-7; tentatively, D is TRBD2 (7 bases). The specimen was peripheral blood. The clonotype was recovered from an adult man with Graves' ophthalmopathy. The CDR3 sequence: CASSYGGAGAYEQYF. Here the CDR3 DNA reads TGTGCCAGCAGTTACGGGGGGGCAGGCGCCTACGAGCAGTACTTC.